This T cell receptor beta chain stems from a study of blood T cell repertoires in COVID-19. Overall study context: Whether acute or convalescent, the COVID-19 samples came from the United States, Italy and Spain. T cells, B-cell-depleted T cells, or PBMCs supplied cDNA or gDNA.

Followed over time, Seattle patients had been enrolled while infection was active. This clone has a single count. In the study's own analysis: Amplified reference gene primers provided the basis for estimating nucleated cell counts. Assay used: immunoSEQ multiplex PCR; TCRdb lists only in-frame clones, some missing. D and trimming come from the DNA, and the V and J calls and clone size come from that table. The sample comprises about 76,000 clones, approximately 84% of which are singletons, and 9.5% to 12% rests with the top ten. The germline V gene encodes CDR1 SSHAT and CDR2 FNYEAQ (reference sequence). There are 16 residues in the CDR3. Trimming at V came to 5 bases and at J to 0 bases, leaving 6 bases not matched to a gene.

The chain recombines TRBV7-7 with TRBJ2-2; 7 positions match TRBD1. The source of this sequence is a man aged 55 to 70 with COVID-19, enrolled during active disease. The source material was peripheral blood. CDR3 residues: CASSPGTASNTGELFF. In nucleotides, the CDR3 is TGTGCCAGCAGCCCCGGGACAGCTTCGAACACCGGGGAGCTGTTTTTT.